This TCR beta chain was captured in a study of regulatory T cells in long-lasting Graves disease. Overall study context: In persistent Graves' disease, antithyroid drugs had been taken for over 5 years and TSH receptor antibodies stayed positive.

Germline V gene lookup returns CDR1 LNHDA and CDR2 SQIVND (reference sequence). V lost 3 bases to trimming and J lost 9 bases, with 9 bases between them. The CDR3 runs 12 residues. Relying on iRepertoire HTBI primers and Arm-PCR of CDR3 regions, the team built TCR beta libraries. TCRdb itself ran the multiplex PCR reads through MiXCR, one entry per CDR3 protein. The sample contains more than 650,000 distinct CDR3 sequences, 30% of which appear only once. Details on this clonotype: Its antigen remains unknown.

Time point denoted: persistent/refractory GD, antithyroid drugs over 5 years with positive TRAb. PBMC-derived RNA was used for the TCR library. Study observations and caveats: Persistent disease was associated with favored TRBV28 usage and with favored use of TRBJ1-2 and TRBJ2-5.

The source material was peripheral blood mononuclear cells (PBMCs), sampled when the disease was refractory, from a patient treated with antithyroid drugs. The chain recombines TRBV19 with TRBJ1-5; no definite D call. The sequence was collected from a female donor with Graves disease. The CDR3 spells CASSIGVGPQHF. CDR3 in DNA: TGTGCCAGTAGTATTGGGGTCGGGCCCCAGCATTTT.